A few counts support the clone carrying this T cell receptor (beta chain). The data belong to a study of CD8+ T cells in alopecia areata. RNA was extracted and reverse transcribed into cDNA as the sequencing template. Clones were read by immunoSEQ multiplex PCR, and TCRdb kept only the in-frame ones, dropping some. Of some 220,000 clones listed, under 75% are singletons. Germline lookup yields CDR1 ENHRY and CDR2 SYGVKD. The CDR3 consists of 13 residues. V lost 4 bases and J lost 2, with 5 bases in between. Sample treatment: oral pan-JAK inhibitor, 5-10 mg twice daily. This sequence originates from a human donor with alopecia areata. The chain is built from TRBV10-3 and TRBJ2-2; D is ambiguous. Sequenced here: CD4+ T cells sorted from blood, sampled at week 4, from a patient treated with tofacitinib. CDR3 sequence reads: CAISVPNTGELFF. The CDR3 region has the DNA TGTGCCATCAGTGTCCCAAACACCGGGGAGCTGTTTTTT.